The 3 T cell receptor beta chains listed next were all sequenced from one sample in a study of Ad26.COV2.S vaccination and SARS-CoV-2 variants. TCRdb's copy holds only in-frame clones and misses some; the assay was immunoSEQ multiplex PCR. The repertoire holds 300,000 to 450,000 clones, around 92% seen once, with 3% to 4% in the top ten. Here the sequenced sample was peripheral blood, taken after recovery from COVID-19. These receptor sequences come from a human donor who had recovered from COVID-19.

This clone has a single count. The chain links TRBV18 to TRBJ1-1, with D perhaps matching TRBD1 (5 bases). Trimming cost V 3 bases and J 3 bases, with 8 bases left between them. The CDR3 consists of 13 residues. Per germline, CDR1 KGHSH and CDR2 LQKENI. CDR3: CASSPLGDTEAFF. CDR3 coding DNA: TGTGCCAGCTCACCCCTGGGGGACACTGAAGCTTTCTTT.

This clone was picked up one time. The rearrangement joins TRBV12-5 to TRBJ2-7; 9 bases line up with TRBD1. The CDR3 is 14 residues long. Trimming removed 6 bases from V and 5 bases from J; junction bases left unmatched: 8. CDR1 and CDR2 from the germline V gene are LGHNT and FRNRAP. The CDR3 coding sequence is TGTGCTAGTGGCCCGACCGGGACAGGGAACGAGCAGTACTTC. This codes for CASGPTGTGNEQYF.

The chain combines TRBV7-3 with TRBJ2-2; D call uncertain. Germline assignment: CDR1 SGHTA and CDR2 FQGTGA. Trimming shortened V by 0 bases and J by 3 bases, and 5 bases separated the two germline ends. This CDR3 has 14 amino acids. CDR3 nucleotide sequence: TGTGCCAGCAGCTTAACGTCCCACACCGGGGAGCTGTTTTTT. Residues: CASSLTSHTGELFF.